The clone carrying this TCR beta chain was picked up a small number of times. Antigen: not known. This entry is derived from a study of early T cells in non-severe SARS-CoV-2 infection. Overall study: Sequencing was performed on bulk RNA from unsorted whole blood, leaving chains unpaired. Overall study results and limits: There was a bias toward anti-spike CD8 responses in VDJdb matching, which missed private and CD4 specificities.

V was shortened by 0 bases and J by 5 bases, with 11 bases between the two germline ends. The CDR3 extends over 14 amino acids. CDR1 is LGHDT and CDR2 is YNNKEL in the germline V gene (reference sequence). MiXCR was run by TCRdb on the 5' RACE reads, yielding one entry per CDR3 protein. This sample has about 66,000 distinct CDR3 sequences, with approximately 9% found just once. The TCR sequence derives from an adult who was a healthcare worker with PCR-confirmed SARS-CoV-2 infection or an uninfected control (not recorded which). Sequencing was carried out using whole blood. This rearrangement joins TRBV3-1 to TRBJ2-7; D is uncertain. CDR3 sequence reads: CASSQEWAVDEQYF. In DNA, the CDR3 is TGTGCCAGCAGCCAAGAGTGGGCAGTGGACGAGCAGTACTTC.